The T cell receptor (beta chain) described here comes from a study of T cell changes during pregnancy in multiple sclerosis. TCRdb's copy holds only in-frame clones and misses some; the assay was immunoSEQ multiplex PCR. Of under 55,000 clones listed, 70% to 90% are singletons. The germline CDR1 and CDR2 sequences are SGHRS and YFSETQ. The J segment lost 1 base and the V segment lost 2 bases, leaving 6 bases of the junction unmatched. CDR3 length: 18 amino acids. The receptor's source is a female donor with multiple sclerosis, enrolled in a pregnancy study. This material consisted of peripheral blood, taken in the first trimester of pregnancy. The rearrangement uses TRBV5-1 and TRBJ2-5; TRBD2 aligns across 15 bases. The CDR3 DNA sequence: TGCGCCAGCAGCTTAGGGACTAGCGGGGGGTTCCCCCAAGAGACCCAGTACTTC. This sequence encodes CASSLGTSGGFPQETQYF.